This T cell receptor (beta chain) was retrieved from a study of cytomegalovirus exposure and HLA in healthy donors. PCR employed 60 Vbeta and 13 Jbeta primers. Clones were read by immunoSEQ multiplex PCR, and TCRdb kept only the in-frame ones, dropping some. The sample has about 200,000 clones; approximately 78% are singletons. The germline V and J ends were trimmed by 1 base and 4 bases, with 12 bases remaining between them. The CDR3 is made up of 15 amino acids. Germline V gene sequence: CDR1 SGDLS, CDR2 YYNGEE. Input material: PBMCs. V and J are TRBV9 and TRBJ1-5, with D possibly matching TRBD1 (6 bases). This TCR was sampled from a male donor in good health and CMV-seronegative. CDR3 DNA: TGTGCCAGCAGCGTAAAGGGGGGGGAGAATCAGCCCCAGCATTTT. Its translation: CASSVKGGENQPQHF.